This T cell receptor (beta chain) was identified during a study of cytomegalovirus exposure and HLA in healthy donors. Method: immunoSEQ multiplex PCR; TCRdb's copy keeps in-frame clones and lacks some. The sample consists of about 150,000 clones, about nine tenths of them appearing once. The CDR3 covers 16 residues. Trimming removed 3 bases from V and 0 bases from J, with 14 bases in between. Germline V gives CDR1 PRHDT, CDR2 FYEKMQ (reference sequence). The source material was PBMCs. This clonotype was sampled from a woman between 25 and 40 years old in good health and CMV-seropositive. The chain couples TRBV13 to TRBJ1-2, with D uncertain. The CDR3 DNA reads TGTGCCAGCAGCTTGGGTCGAGGGTTCACTAACTATGGCTACACCTTC. This gives the protein CASSLGRGFTNYGYTF.